These T cell receptor beta chains were read from a single sample in a study of human T cells and chemical hapten exposure. From the RACE reads, TCRdb called clonotypes with MiXCR, one entry per CDR3 protein. The sample has tens of thousands of distinct CDR3 sequences, approximately 9% seen once. The material sequenced was whole blood. These receptors were obtained from a female donor in good health. Some clones in this sample may be carry-over from other donors' samples. Each CDR3 is given with its conserved first and last residue. The order of the fields is CDR3 protein, CDR3 DNA, D gene, CDR3 length, V gene, J gene, clone size. D genes are given only for firm matches. Expanded clones are given a class, and other clones once, few, many or no size at all.

CDR3 protein: CASSPDGGRTYEQYF
CDR3 DNA: TGTGCCAGCAGTCCGGACGGCGGGAGAACCTACGAGCAGTACTTC
D gene: TRBD2
CDR3 length: 15
V gene: TRBV7-3
J gene: TRBJ2-7
clone size: few

CDR3 protein: CASSEASGSGETQYF
CDR3 DNA: TGTGCCAGCAGTGAGGCGAGCGGGAGTGGGGAGACCCAGTACTTC
D gene: TRBD2
CDR3 length: 15
V gene: TRBV6-4
J gene: TRBJ2-5
clone size: .

CDR3 protein: CASSYPPPGISYEQYF
CDR3 DNA: TGTGCCAGCAGTTATCCTCCACCGGGGATCTCCTACGAGCAGTACTTC
D gene: .
CDR3 length: 16
V gene: TRBV6-2/TRBV6-3
J gene: TRBJ2-7
clone size: .

CDR3 protein: CASSPFFFVKNTGELFF
CDR3 DNA: TGTGCCAGCAGCCCCTTTTTTTTCGTTAAGAACACCGGGGAGCTGTTTTTT
D gene: .
CDR3 length: 17
V gene: TRBV9
J gene: TRBJ2-2
clone size: few

CDR3 protein: CASSQAGGRETQYF
CDR3 DNA: TGTGCCAGCAGCCAAGCTGGGGGGAGAGAGACCCAGTACTTC
D gene: .
CDR3 length: 14
V gene: TRBV4-2
J gene: TRBJ2-5
clone size: few

CDR3 protein: CASSPPRLGLSYNEQFF
CDR3 DNA: TGTGCCAGCAGCCCTCCCCGACTAGGACTCTCCTACAATGAGCAGTTCTTC
D gene: .
CDR3 length: 17
V gene: TRBV3-1
J gene: TRBJ2-1
clone size: .

CDR3 protein: CASSLGEGDGYTF
CDR3 DNA: TGTGCCAGCAGTTTAGGCGAGGGAGATGGCTACACCTTC
D gene: .
CDR3 length: 13
V gene: TRBV12-3/TRBV12-4
J gene: TRBJ1-2
clone size: .

CDR3 protein: CASRSGRYAKNIQYF
CDR3 DNA: TGTGCAAGTCGCTCAGGGCGCTATGCCAAAAACATTCAGTACTTC
D gene: .
CDR3 length: 15
V gene: TRBV12-2
J gene: TRBJ2-4
clone size: few

CDR3 protein: CASNIQPSGTDTQYF
CDR3 DNA: TGTGCCAGCAACATTCAGCCTAGCGGCACAGATACGCAGTATTTT
D gene: .
CDR3 length: 15
V gene: TRBV6-1
J gene: TRBJ2-3
clone size: many

CDR3 protein: CAWVRGAGNGYTF
CDR3 DNA: TGTGCCTGGGTCCGGGGGGCAGGGAATGGCTACACCTTC
D gene: .
CDR3 length: 13
V gene: TRBV30
J gene: TRBJ1-2
clone size: many

CDR3 protein: CASNFRTSGANEQFF
CDR3 DNA: TGTGCCAGCAACTTCAGGACTAGCGGGGCCAATGAGCAGTTCTTC
D gene: TRBD2
CDR3 length: 15
V gene: TRBV25-1
J gene: TRBJ2-1
clone size: .

CDR3 protein: CASSFGLAGVSEQFF
CDR3 DNA: TGTGCCAGCAGTTTCGGACTAGCGGGAGTTAGTGAGCAGTTCTTC
D gene: TRBD2
CDR3 length: 15
V gene: TRBV9
J gene: TRBJ2-1
clone size: few

CDR3 protein: CASRTGNYEQYF
CDR3 DNA: TGTGCCAGCAGGACAGGGAACTACGAGCAGTACTTC
D gene: TRBD1
CDR3 length: 12
V gene: TRBV28
J gene: TRBJ2-7
clone size: few

CDR3 protein: CASSIGTGDEKLFF
CDR3 DNA: TGCGCCAGCAGCATCGGGACAGGGGATGAAAAACTGTTTTTT
D gene: TRBD1
CDR3 length: 14
V gene: TRBV5-1
J gene: TRBJ1-4
clone size: few

CDR3 protein: CSVWTGDYEQYF
CDR3 DNA: TGCAGCGTTTGGACAGGGGACTACGAGCAGTACTTC
D gene: TRBD1
CDR3 length: 12
V gene: TRBV29-1
J gene: TRBJ2-7
clone size: many

CDR3 protein: CSALRLVGGPGGTDTQYF
CDR3 DNA: TGCAGTGCCTTACGATTAGTGGGAGGGCCGGGAGGCACAGATACGCAGTATTTT
D gene: TRBD2
CDR3 length: 18
V gene: TRBV20-1
J gene: TRBJ2-3
clone size: few

CDR3 protein: CASSEFGTNYNEQFF
CDR3 DNA: TGTGCCAGCAGTGAGTTCGGGACTAACTACAATGAGCAGTTCTTC
D gene: TRBD2
CDR3 length: 15
V gene: TRBV2
J gene: TRBJ2-1
clone size: many

CDR3 protein: CASSLQAPSNTGELFF
CDR3 DNA: TGTGCCAGCAGCTTACAGGCTCCCTCGAACACCGGGGAGCTGTTTTTT
D gene: .
CDR3 length: 16
V gene: TRBV7-3
J gene: TRBJ2-2
clone size: many

CDR3 protein: CASSQALAGFNEQFF
CDR3 DNA: TGTGCCAGCAGCCAAGCCCTAGCGGGATTCAATGAGCAGTTCTTC
D gene: TRBD2
CDR3 length: 15
V gene: TRBV3-1
J gene: TRBJ2-1
clone size: many

CDR3 protein: CATAVQGGIGSSYNEQFF
CDR3 DNA: TGTGCCACCGCCGTCCAGGGGGGGATCGGGAGCTCCTACAATGAGCAGTTCTTC
D gene: .
CDR3 length: 18
V gene: TRBV24-1
J gene: TRBJ2-1
clone size: .

CDR3 protein: CASSKVFNWGRGTYEQYF
CDR3 DNA: .
D gene: .
CDR3 length: 18
V gene: TRBV21-1
J gene: TRBJ2-7
clone size: .

CDR3 protein: CASSVQADRGYTGELFF
CDR3 DNA: TGTGCCAGCAGTGTTCAAGCGGACAGGGGATACACCGGGGAGCTGTTTTTT
D gene: TRBD1
CDR3 length: 17
V gene: TRBV2
J gene: TRBJ2-2
clone size: .

CDR3 protein: CASSSEREGSEQFF
CDR3 DNA: TGTGCCAGCAGCTCCGAGCGGGAGGGTAGTGAGCAGTTCTTC
D gene: TRBD2
CDR3 length: 14
V gene: TRBV7-2
J gene: TRBJ2-1
clone size: many

CDR3 protein: CASTGGNEQFF
CDR3 DNA: TGTGCTTCGACAGGGGGGAATGAGCAGTTCTTC
D gene: TRBD1
CDR3 length: 11
V gene: TRBV12-5
J gene: TRBJ2-1
clone size: .

CDR3 protein: CASTLAGGFTDTQYF
CDR3 DNA: TGTGCCAGCACCCTAGCGGGAGGCTTCACAGATACGCAGTATTTT
D gene: TRBD2
CDR3 length: 15
V gene: TRBV28
J gene: TRBJ2-3
clone size: .

CDR3 protein: CASSLGDPGAGTEAFF
CDR3 DNA: TGTGCCAGCAGTTTAGGGGACCCGGGGGCAGGCACTGAAGCTTTCTTT
D gene: .
CDR3 length: 16
V gene: TRBV12-3/TRBV12-4
J gene: TRBJ1-1
clone size: .

CDR3 protein: CASRSDRLNQPQHF
CDR3 DNA: TGTGCCAGCAGATCCGACCGTCTCAATCAGCCCCAGCATTTT
D gene: .
CDR3 length: 14
V gene: TRBV6-2/TRBV6-3
J gene: TRBJ1-5
clone size: many

CDR3 protein: CASSFGTGPYEQYF
CDR3 DNA: TGTGCCAGCAGCTTTGGGACTGGCCCCTACGAGCAGTACTTC
D gene: .
CDR3 length: 14
V gene: TRBV11-2
J gene: TRBJ2-7
clone size: .

CDR3 protein: CASFRPYSNQPQHF
CDR3 DNA: TGTGCCAGCTTTCGGCCCTATAGCAATCAGCCCCAGCATTTT
D gene: .
CDR3 length: 14
V gene: TRBV7-9
J gene: TRBJ1-5
clone size: few

CDR3 protein: CASSETGGGTYNEQFF
CDR3 DNA: TGTGCCAGCAGTGAGACGGGAGGGGGGACCTACAATGAGCAGTTCTTC
D gene: TRBD2
CDR3 length: 16
V gene: TRBV2
J gene: TRBJ2-1
clone size: many

CDR3 protein: CASRVTGHQETQYF
CDR3 DNA: TGTGCCAGCAGGGTGACAGGGCACCAAGAGACCCAGTACTTC
D gene: TRBD1
CDR3 length: 14
V gene: TRBV12-3/TRBV12-4
J gene: TRBJ2-5
clone size: .

CDR3 protein: CASKPLAGGLTDTQYF
CDR3 DNA: TGTGCCAGCAAACCACTAGCGGGAGGACTCACAGATACGCAGTATTTT
D gene: TRBD2
CDR3 length: 16
V gene: TRBV11-2
J gene: TRBJ2-3
clone size: .

CDR3 protein: CSARDLAGGHNEQFF
CDR3 DNA: TGCAGTGCTAGAGATCTAGCGGGAGGGCACAATGAGCAGTTCTTC
D gene: TRBD2
CDR3 length: 15
V gene: TRBV20-1
J gene: TRBJ2-1
clone size: many

CDR3 protein: CASSSSTMNTQYF
CDR3 DNA: TGTGCCAGCAGCTCTAGCACTATGAATACGCAGTATTTT
D gene: .
CDR3 length: 13
V gene: TRBV13
J gene: TRBJ2-3
clone size: .

CDR3 protein: CASSSGLAGFRWSGNEQFF
CDR3 DNA: TGCGCCAGCAGCAGCGGACTAGCGGGATTTCGGTGGTCTGGGAATGAGCAGTTCTTC
D gene: TRBD2
CDR3 length: 19
V gene: TRBV5-1
J gene: TRBJ2-1
clone size: many

CDR3 protein: CASRPTQGQEYNQPQHF
CDR3 DNA: TGTGCCAGCAGACCTACCCAGGGGCAGGAGTACAATCAGCCCCAGCATTTT
D gene: .
CDR3 length: 17
V gene: TRBV28
J gene: TRBJ1-5
clone size: .

CDR3 protein: CASSFRDSDYNEQFF
CDR3 DNA: TGTGCCAGCAGTTTCCGGGACTCCGACTACAATGAGCAGTTCTTC
D gene: .
CDR3 length: 15
V gene: TRBV12-3/TRBV12-4
J gene: TRBJ2-1
clone size: .

CDR3 protein: CSVEEGSSYEQYF
CDR3 DNA: TGCAGCGTTGAAGAGGGCAGCTCCTACGAGCAGTACTTC
D gene: .
CDR3 length: 13
V gene: TRBV29-1
J gene: TRBJ2-7
clone size: many

CDR3 protein: CSVEQGRRGEAFF
CDR3 DNA: TGCAGCGTTGAACAGGGCAGGAGAGGTGAAGCTTTCTTT
D gene: .
CDR3 length: 13
V gene: TRBV29-1
J gene: TRBJ1-1
clone size: many

CDR3 protein: CSAPRGLAGNYEQYF
CDR3 DNA: TGCAGTGCACCCCGAGGACTAGCGGGGAACTACGAGCAGTACTTC
D gene: TRBD2
CDR3 length: 15
V gene: TRBV20-1
J gene: TRBJ2-7
clone size: .